The 20 T cell receptor beta chains below come from one sample, sequenced in a study of shared clonotypes between healthy human individuals. The table came from immunoSEQ multiplex PCR; TCRdb's copy has only in-frame clones and leaves some out. The sample yields roughly 380,000 clones, around 96% seen once. Input material: memory CD8+ T cells sorted from blood. This sample's subset: CD45RO+ cells pooled with CCR7-negative TemRA cells. The receptors were gathered from a man under 40 in good health.

This clone was detected once. The rearrangement links TRBV5-4 to TRBJ2-2, with D possibly being TRBD2 (6 bases). Trimming shortened V by 5 bases and J by 2 bases, and 10 bases separated the two germline ends. Germline-derived CDR1 and CDR2 are SGHNT and YYREEE (reference sequence). The CDR3 covers 14 residues. For the CDR3, the DNA is TGTGCCAGCAGAAGTAGCGGAAACACCGGGGAGCTGTTTTTT. Protein sequence: CASRSSGNTGELFF.

This chain connects TRBV5-1 to TRBJ1-2, with D possibly matching TRBD1 (5 bases). CDR3 length equals 15 residues. With 0 bases removed from V and 8 bases from J, the gap between germline ends came to 17 bases. Germline CDR1 SGHRS, CDR2 YFSETQ. CDR3 sequence: CASSLALSGPGGYTF. The CDR3 nucleotides are TGCGCCAGCAGCTTGGCCCTTTCAGGGCCCGGGGGCTACACCTTC.

The chain combines TRBV27 with TRBJ2-1; perhaps TRBD2 as D (5 bases). V was clipped by 0 bases and J by 8 bases, with 5 bases between them. CDR3 length equals 12 residues. Germline-derived CDR1 and CDR2 are MNHEY and SMNVEV (reference sequence). CDR3 nucleotides: TGTGCCAGCAGTTTATCAGCGGATGAGCAGTTCTTC. Its translation is CASSLSADEQFF.

V and J are TRBV30 and TRBJ2-7; TRBD1 aligns across 7 bases. The V and J ends lost 2 bases and 2 bases, in that order; junction bases with no gene match: 3. This CDR3 is built from 13 residues. Germline lookup yields CDR1 GTSNPN and CDR2 SVGIG (reference sequence). The CDR3 DNA sequence: TGTGCCTGGAGTCCGGACAGGACCTACGAGCAGTACTTC. Translating gives CAWSPDRTYEQYF.

V and J are TRBV6-1 and TRBJ2-7, with D possibly matching TRBD2 (5 bases). CDR1 and CDR2 from the germline V gene are MNHNS and SASEGT. This CDR3 comprises 12 residues. Trimming left V 7 bases short and J 7 bases short, with 14 bases between. The CDR3 coding sequence is TGTGCCAGCAATGAGGGTCCGTTGGAGCAGTACTTC. Protein product: CASNEGPLEQYF.

This clone came up once. The gene calls are TRBV7-9 and TRBJ2-3; a possible D gene is TRBD1 (6 bases). The CDR3 runs 14 residues. Trimming took off 4 bases at V and 4 bases at J, with 12 bases between the two ends. Per germline, CDR1 SEHNR and CDR2 FQNEAQ (reference sequence). CDR3 protein: CASSSYRDPDTQYF. The DNA of the CDR3 is TGTGCCAGCAGCTCATACAGGGATCCAGATACGCAGTATTTT.

The V and J genes are TRBV27 and TRBJ2-7; 10 positions match TRBD1. Germline V gene sequence: CDR1 MNHEY, CDR2 SMNVEV (reference sequence). The ends lost 8 bases at V and 5 bases at J; junction bases unmatched: 12. The CDR3 sequence is 15 residues long. Here the CDR3 DNA reads TGTGCCAGCGGACATACGGGACAGGGGATCGACGAGCAGTACTTC. It encodes CASGHTGQGIDEQYF.

This rearrangement joins TRBV18 to TRBJ1-5, with 11 bases lining up with TRBD1. With 4 bases clipped from V and 5 bases from J, the junction kept 13 bases outside the gene matches. The germline V gene encodes CDR1 KGHSH and CDR2 LQKENI. CDR3 length: 18 amino acids. Written as DNA, the CDR3 is TGTGCCAGCTCACAGTCCTCCGGACAGGGGGCTCGCTATCAGCCCCAGCATTTT. Its translation: CASSQSSGQGARYQPQHF.

This chain links TRBV2 with TRBJ2-7; maybe TRBD1 (6 bases). The V end was cut by 6 bases, the J end by 3 bases, with 15 bases between. The germline CDR1 and CDR2 sequences are SNHLY and FYNNEI. The CDR3 is 14 residues long. The CDR3 DNA reads TGTGCCAGCAGGGGGGCGTCATTGGTCTACGAGCAGTACTTC. Protein sequence: CASRGASLVYEQYF. The variable domain in full, with the rest retrieved from reference TRBV2 and TRBJ2-7, is EPEVTQTPSHQVTQMGQEVILRCVPISNHLYFYWYRQILGQKVEFLVSFYNNEISEKSEIFDDQFSVERPDGSNFTLKIRSTKLEDSAMYFCASRGASLVYEQYFGPGTRLTVT.

The chain couples TRBV19 to TRBJ2-7, with D possibly TRBD2 on 5 matching bases. This CDR3 is 12 amino acids long. V was trimmed by 7 bases and J by 4 bases, leaving 11 bases between them. Germline CDR1 reads LNHDA; CDR2 reads SQIVND (reference sequence). The CDR3: CASITSSYEQYF. In DNA, the CDR3 is TGTGCCAGTATCACTAGTTCTTACGAGCAGTACTTC. The whole variable domain, filled in from reference TRBV19 and TRBJ2-7, reads DGGITQSPKYLFRKEGQNVTLSCEQNLNHDAMYWYRQDPGQGLRLIYYSQIVNDFQKGDIAEGYSVSREKKESFPLTVTSAQKNPTAFYLCASITSSYEQYFGPGTRLTVT.

V and J are TRBV6-6 and TRBJ1-3; the D is unclear. This CDR3 spans 15 amino acids. V lost 6 bases, J lost 3 bases, and 15 bases lay in between. Germline-derived CDR1 and CDR2 are MNHNY and SVGAGI (reference sequence). The CDR3 here is CASRQKLGFGNTIYF. In nucleotides, the CDR3 is TGTGCCAGCAGACAAAAGCTGGGTTTTGGAAACACCATATATTTT.

This sequence joins TRBV5-1 and TRBJ1-2, with TRBD1 identical over 7 bases. There are 14 residues in the CDR3. V lost 1 base to trimming and J lost 0 bases; unmatched junction nucleotides: 0. The germline CDR1 and CDR2 sequences are SGHRS and YFSETQ. The CDR3 nucleotides read TGCGCCAGCAGCTTGCAGGGGGCTAACTATGGCTACACCTTC. Its protein is CASSLQGANYGYTF.

The chain recombines TRBV2 with TRBJ2-1; D unresolved. The germline V and J ends were trimmed by 8 bases and 0 bases, with 14 bases remaining between them. Germline V gene sequence: CDR1 SNHLY, CDR2 FYNNEI. The CDR3 spans 15 residues. The CDR3 sequence is CASSQDGVSYNEQFF. CDR3 coding DNA: TGTGCCAGCTCCCAGGACGGTGTCTCCTACAATGAGCAGTTCTTC.

CDR3: CASSNGDRATDTQYF. As DNA, the CDR3 is TGTGCCAGTAGTAATGGGGACAGAGCCACAGATACGCAGTATTTT. The chain employs TRBV19 and TRBJ2-3, with TRBD1 matching 7 bases. The CDR3 extends over 15 amino acids. The V gene's germline CDR1 is LNHDA and CDR2 SQIVND (reference sequence). The J segment lost 2 bases and the V segment lost 4 bases, leaving 6 bases of the junction unmatched.

This chain connects TRBV5-3 to TRBJ2-5; D may be TRBD1 or TRBD2 (6 bases each). TRBV5-3 is marked as an open reading frame, function uncertain. The CDR3 loop spans 13 amino acids. The germline V and J ends were trimmed by 4 bases and 9 bases, with 16 bases remaining between them. The CDR3 DNA reads as TGTGCCAGAAGCCCGAGAGGGGGGATGGCCCAGTACTTC. Protein: CARSPRGGMAQYF.

The V and J genes are TRBV4-2 and TRBJ2-3, with 7 bases fitting TRBD2. Germline V gene sequence: CDR1 LGHNA, CDR2 YNFKEQ. The V and J ends lost 1 base and 3 bases, in that order; junction bases with no gene match: 7. The CDR3 is 16 residues long. As DNA, the CDR3 is TGTGCCAGCAGCCAAGGTCCGGGACTAATAACAGATACGCAGTATTTT. Translating it yields CASSQGPGLITDTQYF.

Notes on this clone: Other DNA sequences in the sample encode the same CDR3. The V and J genes are TRBV20-1 and TRBJ2-1; D is unclear. This CDR3 is built from 11 residues. Germline CDR1 and CDR2: DFQATT and SNEGSKA (reference sequence). The V end was cut by 1 base, the J end by 4 bases, with 2 bases between. CDR3 DNA sequence: TGCAGTGCTAGAGCGTACAATGAGCAGTTCTTC. The encoded protein is CSARAYNEQFF.

V usage is TRBV28 and J usage is TRBJ2-1; D remains unclear. Germline V CDR1 and CDR2: MDHEN, SYDVKM. Between the trimmed V and J ends, which lost 7 bases and 0 bases, there was a span of 13 bases. This CDR3 contains 15 residues. CDR3 in amino acids: CASTLVPDSYNEQFF. For the CDR3, the DNA is TGTGCCAGCACCTTGGTCCCCGACTCCTACAATGAGCAGTTCTTC.

The chain combines TRBV19 with TRBJ2-2; 14 nucleotides align to TRBD2. V trimming: 4 bases; J trimming: 14 bases; junction bases outside the gene matches: 6. The germline gives CDR1 LNHDA, CDR2 SQIVND (reference sequence). The CDR3 contains 14 residues. The CDR3 loop is CASSRLAGGRSLFF. CDR3 DNA: TGTGCCAGTAGTAGACTAGCGGGAGGGCGTAGTCTGTTTTTT. Full variable domain (missing parts from reference TRBV19 and TRBJ2-2): DGGITQSPKYLFRKEGQNVTLSCEQNLNHDAMYWYRQDPGQGLRLIYYSQIVNDFQKGDIAEGYSVSREKKESFPLTVTSAQKNPTAFYLCASSRLAGGRSLFFGEGSRLTVL.

This chain links TRBV11-2 with TRBJ2-3; tentatively, D is TRBD2 (5 bases). This CDR3 is built from 17 residues. CDR1 is SGHAT and CDR2 is FQNNGV in the germline V gene. V dropped 1 base and J dropped 2 bases, with 16 bases sitting between them. The CDR3 reads CASSLGASGRNTDTQYF. In DNA form, the CDR3 reads TGTGCCAGCAGCTTAGGAGCCAGCGGCAGGAACACAGATACGCAGTATTTT.